Each of the 2 T cell receptor beta chains below was sequenced from the same sample in a study of shared clonotypes between healthy human individuals. Here immunoSEQ multiplex PCR was the method, and the copy in TCRdb shows in-frame clones only, minus some. Here the sample spans about half a million clones, roughly 80% being singletons. Sequencing was carried out using PBMCs. The receptor source for this set is a woman between 35 and 50 years old in good health. Some clones in this sample may be carry-over from other donors' samples.

Worth noting for this clone: A far larger clone is only one base removed, so a read error is likely. The identical CDR3 is also encoded by other nucleotide sequences in the sample. The chain employs TRBV7-3 and TRBJ2-2; D is uncertain. This CDR3 spans 16 amino acids. The V gene's germline CDR1 is SGHTA and CDR2 FQGTGA. Here the CDR3 reads CASSLVDSRLGGELFF. The CDR3 nucleotides are TGCGCCAGCAGCTTAGTCGATTCCCGTCTAGGCGGGGAGCTGTTTTTT.

This clone was observed once. The V gene is TRBV5-1, the J gene TRBJ1-1; 10 bases match TRBD1. Trimming removed 0 bases from V and 5 bases from J; junction bases left unmatched: 4. Germline V CDR1 and CDR2: SGHRS, YFSETQ. This CDR3 has 15 residues. The CDR3 coding sequence is TGCGCCAGCAGCTTGGGGACAGGGGGGCGGACTGAAGCTTTCTTT. Protein product: CASSLGTGGRTEAFF.